The clone carrying this T cell receptor beta chain was found once. Its specificity is not known. The record originates from a study of cytomegalovirus exposure and HLA in healthy donors. Study-wide results and caveats: The sole available immune exposure information was CMV serostatus. Previous analysis showed most TCR beta V segments were productive about 90% or about 30% of the time.

Use of 60 Vbeta and 13 Jbeta primers characterized the PCR. Profiled with immunoSEQ multiplex PCR; TCRdb holds only in-frame clones, not every one. The sample records roughly 250,000 clones, about 80% being singletons. Germline V CDR1 and CDR2: KGHSH, LQKENI. The CDR3 covers 16 residues. The V end lost 4 bases, the J end lost 4 bases, and 17 bases lay between the germline ends. This receptor was obtained from a girl aged 2-10 years in good health and CMV-seronegative. The material sequenced was PBMCs. The V gene is TRBV18, the J gene TRBJ1-5; D might be TRBD1 (6 bases). CDR3 amino acids: CASSRRDQGPNQPQHF. The CDR3 nucleotides are TGTGCCAGCTCACGACGCGACCAGGGGCCAAATCAGCCCCAGCATTTT. Looking up the rest from reference TRBV18 and TRBJ1-5 gives the full variable domain: NAGVMQNPRHLVRRRGQEARLRCSPMKGHSHVYWYRQLPEEGLKFMVYLQKENIIDESGMPKERFSAEFPKEGPSILRIQQVVRGDSAAYFCASSRRDQGPNQPQHFGDGTRLSIL.